This entry lists 32 T cell receptor beta chains sequenced from one sample in a study of CD8 T cells in Susac syndrome. An input of roughly 0.5 to 1 ug of RNA was subjected to reverse transcription using random hexamers. TCRdb reanalysed the immunoSEQ multiplex PCR reads using MiXCR and keeps one entry per CDR3 protein. The sample lists hundreds of thousands of distinct CDR3 sequences, about 95% occurring once. The source material was CD4+ T cells from PBMCs. The source of these receptors is a human donor with Susac syndrome.

The chain couples TRBV6-1 to TRBJ1-3; D possibly corresponds to TRBD1 (5 bases). CDR1 and CDR2 from the germline V gene are MNHNS and SASEGT. Trimming cost V 5 bases and J 1 base, with 24 bases left between them. The length of the CDR3 is 19 residues. CDR3 in DNA: TGTGCCAGCAGTCGGGACGGAAGGCGAGAGAAGCGATCTGGAAACACCATATATTTT. Translated: CASSRDGRREKRSGNTIYF.

The J gene is TRBJ2-5, the V gene TRBV29-1; 12 bases fit TRBD1. Germline V gene lookup returns CDR1 SQVTM and CDR2 ANQGSEA. The CDR3 runs 18 residues. With 5 bases clipped from V and 5 bases from J, the junction kept 18 bases outside the gene matches. CDR3 protein: CSVRERARDRGQQETQYF. In nucleotides, the CDR3 is TGCAGCGTTCGAGAAAGAGCCCGGGACAGGGGGCAACAGGAGACCCAGTACTTC. Drawing the rest from reference TRBV29-1 and TRBJ2-5, the complete variable domain is SAVISQKPSRDICQRGTSLTIQCQVDSQVTMMFWYRQQPGQSLTLIATANQGSEATYESGFVIDKFPISRPNLTFSTLTVSNMSPEDSSIYLCSVRERARDRGQQETQYFGPGTRLLVL.

V and J are TRBV12-3 or TRBV12-4 and TRBJ2-1; no clear D. This CDR3 has 11 residues. The V gene lost 6 bases and the J gene lost 6 bases, with 6 bases spanning the gap. The CDR3 region is CASRRPNEQFF. In nucleotides, the CDR3 is TGTGCCAGCAGGCGGCCCAATGAGCAGTTCTTC.

This chain links TRBV30 with TRBJ2-5; TRBD2 matches 11 bases. The length of the CDR3 is 15 residues. Germline V gene lookup returns CDR1 GTSNPN and CDR2 SVGIG (reference sequence). The ends lost 1 base at V and 5 bases at J; junction bases unmatched: 6. The CDR3 sequence: CAWSAGSGREETQYF. The CDR3 DNA reads as TGTGCCTGGAGTGCGGGTAGCGGGAGGGAGGAGACCCAGTACTTC. Drawing the rest from reference TRBV30 and TRBJ2-5, the complete variable domain is SQTIHQWPATLVQPVGSPLSLECTVEGTSNPNLYWYRQAAGRGLQLLFYSVGIGQISSEVPQNLSASRPQDRQFILSSKKLLLSDSGFYLCAWSAGSGREETQYFGPGTRLLVL.

The chain links TRBV19 to TRBJ1-2; 9 positions agree with TRBD1. Germline CDR1 reads LNHDA; CDR2 reads SQIVND (reference sequence). This CDR3 contains 14 residues. J was trimmed by 4 bases and V by 4 bases; bases with no gene match: 4. The CDR3 loop reads CASSTTGGRYGYTF. CDR3 coding DNA: TGTGCCAGTAGTACGACAGGGGGACGCTATGGCTACACCTTC. The variable domain in full, with the rest retrieved from reference TRBV19 and TRBJ1-2, is DGGITQSPKYLFRKEGQNVTLSCEQNLNHDAMYWYRQDPGQGLRLIYYSQIVNDFQKGDIAEGYSVSREKKESFPLTVTSAQKNPTAFYLCASSTTGGRYGYTFGSGTRLTVV.

The chain is built from TRBV5-4 and TRBJ2-2; 14 positions match TRBD2. V was pared by 1 base and J by 4 bases, with 6 bases of the junction left unmatched. Germline V gives CDR1 SGHNT, CDR2 YYREEE (reference sequence). The CDR3 sequence is 18 residues long. CDR3 nucleotide sequence: TGTGCCAGCAGCTTGAAAAGACTAGCGGGAGGGCGCACCGGGGAGCTGTTTTTT. Protein sequence: CASSLKRLAGGRTGELFF.

The rearrangement joins TRBV18 to TRBJ1-2, with 7 bases matching TRBD1. J was trimmed by 11 bases and V by 1 base; bases with no gene match: 16. Germline CDR1 reads KGHSH; CDR2 reads LQKENI. The CDR3 sequence is 16 residues long. The CDR3 protein is CASSPRTGPSTGGYTF. As DNA, the CDR3 is TGTGCCAGCTCACCACGGACAGGCCCGAGTACGGGAGGGTACACCTTC.

This clonotype occurred once. The CDR3 protein is CSASPGASNQPQHF. The DNA for the CDR3 is TGCAGTGCTAGTCCGGGGGCTAGCAATCAGCCCCAGCATTTT. The chain has TRBV20-1 and TRBJ1-5; possibly TRBD1 for D (6 bases). The germline CDR1 and CDR2 sequences are DFQATT and SNEGSKA (reference sequence). The CDR3 consists of 14 residues. The V end lost 3 bases, the J end lost 0 bases, and 9 bases lay between the germline ends.

The J gene is TRBJ2-7, the V gene TRBV5-1; D may be TRBD1 (5 bases). Germline CDR1 and CDR2: SGHRS and YFSETQ. Between the trimmed V and J ends, which lost 4 bases and 0 bases, there was a span of 11 bases. The CDR3 sequence is 14 residues long. The CDR3 spells CASSVPTVSYEQYF. Written as DNA, the CDR3 is TGCGCCAGCAGCGTCCCGACAGTCTCCTACGAGCAGTACTTC.

V and J are TRBV7-2 and TRBJ2-7; 9 bases align to TRBD2. The germline gives CDR1 SGHTA, CDR2 FQGNSA. The trim removed 4 bases at V and 4 bases at J, leaving 11 bases unmatched. This CDR3 has 16 residues. In DNA form, the CDR3 reads TGTGCCAGCAGCTATCTTAGCGGGAGAGGTCAGTACGAGCAGTACTTC. Translated, it gives CASSYLSGRGQYEQYF.

This rearrangement joins TRBV10-3 to TRBJ2-3; D is perhaps TRBD2 (5 bases). The CDR3 spans 14 residues. V was clipped by 3 bases and J by 3 bases, with 10 bases between them. The V gene's germline CDR1 is ENHRY and CDR2 SYGVKD. The CDR3 DNA follows: TGTGCCATCAGTGATGCCTGGAGGACAGATACGCAGTATTTT. Amino acids: CAISDAWRTDTQYF.

V and J are TRBV20-1 and TRBJ1-2, with a weak D call TRBD1 (6 bases). Germline-derived CDR1 and CDR2 are DFQATT and SNEGSKA (reference sequence). The CDR3 consists of 13 residues. V gave up 1 base and J gave up 5 bases, with 11 bases separating them. As DNA, the CDR3 is TGCAGTGCTAGAGCTATACAGGGATATGGCTACACCTTC. Its translation is CSARAIQGYGYTF.

The chain uses TRBV7-8 and TRBJ2-6, with no clear D. Germline assignment: CDR1 SGHVS and CDR2 FQNEAQ. V lost 5 bases and J lost 1, with 12 bases in between. The CDR3 totals 16 residues. CDR3 coding DNA: TGTGCCAGCAGCCCCTCTCCCAAATCTGGGGCCAACGTCCTGACTTTC. Its translation is CASSPSPKSGANVLTF. The entire variable domain, with the rest obtained from reference TRBV7-8 and TRBJ2-6, is as follows: GAGVSQSPRYKVAKRGQDVALRCDPISGHVSLFWYQQALGQGPEFLTYFQNEAQLDKSGLPSDRFFAERPEGSVSTLKIQRTQQEDSAVYLCASSPSPKSGANVLTFGAGSRLTVL.

This chain links TRBV28 with TRBJ2-6; D is uncertain. Germline CDR1 MDHEN, CDR2 SYDVKM. V was clipped by 3 bases and J by 2 bases, with 8 bases between them. CDR3 size: 15 residues. The CDR3 sequence: CASSFGLTGANVLTF. CDR3 in DNA: TGTGCCAGCAGTTTTGGGCTTACTGGGGCCAACGTCCTGACTTTC.

The count of this clonotype is one. V is TRBV10-3 and J is TRBJ2-4; 7 nucleotides match TRBD1. Germline CDR1 ENHRY, CDR2 SYGVKD. The length of the CDR3 is 16 residues. J was trimmed by 1 base and V by 9 bases; bases with no gene match: 12. In DNA, the CDR3 is TGTGCCATTGCCCCGGGACAGCTCGAGGCCAAAAACATTCAGTACTTC. Amino acids: CAIAPGQLEAKNIQYF.

The V call is TRBV27, the J call TRBJ1-4; D remains ambiguous. The CDR3 consists of 16 residues. Trimming stripped 5 bases from V and 8 bases from J, with 21 bases between. Looked up from germline, CDR1 is MNHEY and CDR2 is SMNVEV (reference sequence). Here the CDR3 reads CASSPLLVPVVEKLFF. In nucleotides, the CDR3 is TGTGCCAGCAGTCCGCTACTTGTACCGGTTGTGGAAAAACTGTTTTTT.

In this sample, this clonotype turned up once. The chain couples TRBV20-1 to TRBJ1-1, with unresolved D. The CDR3 has 13 amino acids. Looked up from germline, CDR1 is DFQATT and CDR2 is SNEGSKA (reference sequence). Trimming took off 2 bases at V and 5 bases at J, with 12 bases between the two ends. DNA for the CDR3: TGCAGTGCTAGACAGACCTTGGGGACTGAAGCTTTCTTT. It specifies CSARQTLGTEAFF.

V usage is TRBV29-1 and J usage is TRBJ1-4, with D possibly TRBD1 on 6 matching bases. The CDR3 covers 15 residues. The germline V gene has CDR1 SQVTM and CDR2 ANQGSEA. Trimming pared 7 bases from V and 4 bases from J, leaving 19 bases between. The CDR3 region is CSGSKGGQNNEKLFF. CDR3 coding DNA: TGCAGCGGCTCGAAGGGGGGACAAAATAATGAAAAACTGTTTTTT.

This chain connects TRBV27 to TRBJ1-2; D may be TRBD1 (5 bases). The germline V gene encodes CDR1 MNHEY and CDR2 SMNVEV (reference sequence). The CDR3 covers 14 residues. V was trimmed by 4 bases and J by 0 bases, leaving 9 bases between them. The CDR3 DNA follows: TGTGCCAGCAGTTCACAGGCTACTAACTATGGCTACACCTTC. Its translation is CASSSQATNYGYTF.

The chain's CDR3 is CSGKGQMNTEAFF. The CDR3 DNA reads TGCAGCGGTAAGGGACAGATGAACACTGAAGCTTTCTTT. V and J are TRBV29-1 and TRBJ1-1, with 7 bases lining up with TRBD1. There are 13 residues in the CDR3. Germline V CDR1 and CDR2: SQVTM, ANQGSEA. V dropped 7 bases and J dropped 0; count of bases not matched to a gene: 5.

The genes are TRBV5-1 and TRBJ1-1; D is perhaps TRBD1 (5 bases). Between the trimmed V and J ends, which lost 6 bases and 2 bases, there was a span of 17 bases. Germline CDR1 and CDR2: SGHRS and YFSETQ. The CDR3 extends over 15 amino acids. CDR3 region: CASTQRAGPNTEAFF. CDR3 in DNA: TGCGCCAGCACCCAAAGGGCAGGGCCCAACACTGAAGCTTTCTTT.

This chain connects TRBV5-1 to TRBJ1-1; 7 bases fit TRBD1. The CDR3 loop spans 14 amino acids. Germline CDR1 SGHRS, CDR2 YFSETQ. V shed 2 bases and J 7 bases; nucleotides not matched to a gene: 8. In DNA, the CDR3 is TGCGCCAGCAGCTTACGCCCCAGGGACAGTGAAGCTTTCTTT. Protein product: CASSLRPRDSEAFF.

The genes are TRBV7-2 and TRBJ1-4, with 8 nucleotides matching TRBD1. Germline V lookup: CDR1 SGHTA, CDR2 FQGNSA. Trimming removed 9 bases from V and 7 bases from J; junction bases left unmatched: 4. This CDR3 comprises 12 residues. The CDR3 loop reads CASQGAGEKLFF. In DNA, the CDR3 is TGTGCCAGTCAGGGGGCGGGTGAAAAACTGTTTTTT.

This chain links TRBV20-1 with TRBJ1-2; D is ambiguous. The CDR3 extends over 12 amino acids. Germline loops: CDR1 DFQATT, CDR2 SNEGSKA (reference sequence). The ends were cut back, 3 bases at V and 6 bases at J, with 11 bases in the middle. In nucleotides, the CDR3 is TGCAGTGCTAGCCCTGCCCGAAATGGCTACACCTTC. It codes for CSASPARNGYTF.

The rearrangement uses TRBV2 and TRBJ1-1; no definite D call. This CDR3 comprises 14 residues. The germline CDR1 and CDR2 sequences are SNHLY and FYNNEI. Trimming removed 4 bases from V and 2 bases from J, with 11 bases in between. CDR3 coding DNA: TGTGCCAGCAGTGTGCTCTTGGGAAACACTGAAGCTTTCTTT. This translates into CASSVLLGNTEAFF.

This chain uses TRBV12-3 or TRBV12-4 with TRBJ2-7; 8 nucleotides agree with TRBD2. This CDR3 is 14 amino acids long. The V gene end was trimmed by 7 bases and the J gene end by 7 bases; junction bases not matched to a gene: 12. The DNA of the CDR3 is TGTGCCAGCATACAGGCTAGCGGGCTAGGAGAGCAGTACTTC. Its translation is CASIQASGLGEQYF.

V gene TRBV7-9 combines with J gene TRBJ2-1; D perhaps matches TRBD2 (5 bases). CDR1 and CDR2 (germline): SEHNR, FQNEAQ (reference sequence). V was shortened by 6 bases and J by 0 bases, with 12 bases between the two germline ends. CDR3 size: 15 residues. The CDR3 coding sequence is TGTGCCAGCAGTCCTCCGGGGAGCTCCTACAATGAGCAGTTCTTC. Translated: CASSPPGSSYNEQFF.

The rearrangement joins TRBV12-3 or TRBV12-4 to TRBJ2-1; unclear D gene. V was cut by 8 bases and J by 12 bases, with 14 bases left in between. The CDR3 covers 11 residues. The DNA of the CDR3 is TGTGCCAGCGGTTACGAGAGGCCGCAGTTCTTC. Protein sequence: CASGYERPQFF.

The rearrangement joins TRBV6-2 or TRBV6-3 to TRBJ2-6, with no clear D. CDR1 and CDR2 from the germline V gene are MNHEY and SVGEGT. V was cut by 8 bases and J by 2 bases, with 13 bases left in between. The CDR3 runs to 15 residues. In DNA form, the CDR3 reads TGTGCCAGCCGGACCTGGAGTACTGGGGCCAACGTCCTGACTTTC. Its protein product is CASRTWSTGANVLTF.

The V gene is TRBV3-1, the J gene TRBJ1-4; weak D call: TRBD1 (5 bases). The ends were cut back, 3 bases at V and 11 bases at J, with 10 bases in the middle. CDR3 length: 12 amino acids. Per the germline V gene, CDR1 is LGHDT and CDR2 is YNNKEL (reference sequence). The CDR3 sequence: CASSQGGEKLFF. The CDR3, as DNA: TGTGCCAGCAGCCAGGGAGGGGAGAAACTGTTTTTT. Based on the CDR3 plus reference TRBV3-1 and TRBJ1-4, the full variable domain is DTAVSQTPKYLVTQMGNDKSIKCEQNLGHDTMYWYKQDSKKFLKIMFSYNNKELIINETVPNRFSPKSPDKAHLNLHINSLELGDSAVYFCASSQGGEKLFFGSGTQLSVL.

V is TRBV24-1 and J is TRBJ1-2; D is possibly TRBD1 (5 bases). Trimming removed 4 bases at V and 5 bases at J, with 7 bases between. Germline CDR1 KGHDR, CDR2 SFDVKD. CDR3 size: 12 residues. The CDR3 is CATSDDSYGYTF. In nucleotides, the CDR3 is TGTGCCACCAGTGACGACAGTTATGGCTACACCTTC.

This chain's CDR3 is CASSWGTGYNEQFF. CDR3 sequence (DNA): TGTGCCAGCAGCTGGGGGACAGGGTACAATGAGCAGTTCTTC. The rearrangement links TRBV11-2 to TRBJ2-1; 9 bases agree with TRBD1. The V and J ends lost 4 bases and 4 bases, in that order; junction bases with no gene match: 2. The CDR3 runs 14 residues. Germline assignment: CDR1 SGHAT and CDR2 FQNNGV.